This T cell receptor (beta chain) comes out of a study of shared clonotypes between healthy human individuals. Assay: immunoSEQ multiplex PCR; the TCRdb copy retains only in-frame clones and omits some. The table records roughly 2.6 million clones, roughly 92% of them present only once. CDR3 length equals 19 residues. Losses at the gene ends were 5 bases for V and 3 bases for J; bases not matched to a gene: 12. Germline CDR1 SGHRS, CDR2 YFSETQ. The sequence was obtained from a man between 18 and 29 years old in good health. Sequencing used naive CD4+ T cells sorted from blood. Stated subset: CD45RA+ positively selected. The chain recombines TRBV5-1 with TRBJ2-6; 12 nucleotides align to TRBD1. The CDR3 sequence: CASRGPRGTGGLGANVLTF. The CDR3 region has the DNA TGCGCCAGCAGGGGACCCCGGGGGACAGGGGGCCTTGGGGCCAACGTCCTGACTTTC.